These T cell receptor beta chains were read from a single sample in a study of blood T cell repertoires in COVID-19. Clones were sequenced by immunoSEQ multiplex PCR, and TCRdb holds only the in-frame ones, with some missing. The repertoire consists of approximately 360,000 clones, with roughly 80% occurring once and the leading ten covering approximately 5%. The sequencing sample was made of PBMCs or T cells enriched from blood (not recorded which). The receptors were sampled from a woman aged 45-65 years who had recovered from COVID-19. The CDR3 runs from the conserved cysteine through the conserved F or W. Each record gives: V gene, clone size, J gene, D gene, CDR3 protein, CDR3 DNA. D genes are given only for firm matches. A row's size may be missing; if present it is once, few, many or a size class.

TRBV4-2	NA	TRBJ1-3	NA	CASSQEVRSSGNTIYF	TGTGCCAGCAGCCAAGAAGTGAGGAGCTCTGGAAACACCATATATTTT
TRBV6-2/TRBV6-3	once	TRBJ2-1	NA	CASSYSTSYEQFF	TGTGCCAGCAGTTACTCGACTAGTTATGAACAGTTCTTC
TRBV5-1	once	TRBJ2-1	TRBD1	CASSATGVGEQFF	TGCGCCAGCAGCGCGACAGGGGTGGGTGAGCAGTTCTTC
TRBV5-4	few	TRBJ2-7	NA	CASSLGSLLAEQYF	TGTGCCAGCAGCTTGGGTTCTCTATTAGCCGAGCAGTACTTC
TRBV5-5	once	TRBJ1-1	TRBD1	CASSPIGTANTEAFF	TGTGCCAGCAGCCCCATCGGGACAGCGAACACTGAAGCTTTCTTT
TRBV19	few	TRBJ1-5	NA	CATSRGGQGRGNQPQHF	TGTGCCACCTCGCGGGGGGGGCAGGGACGGGGCAATCAGCCCCAGCATTTT
TRBV27	NA	TRBJ2-1	TRBD1	CASSPLGDRGGEQFF	TGTGCCAGCAGTCCTCTCGGGGACAGGGGTGGCGAGCAGTTCTTC
TRBV19	once	TRBJ1-1	NA	CASRFPPVGPNTEAFF	TGTGCCAGTAGGTTCCCTCCGGTTGGGCCGAACACTGAAGCTTTCTTT
TRBV19	NA	TRBJ1-5	NA	CASSMRQGGQPQHF	TGTGCCAGTAGTATGAGGCAGGGCGGACAGCCCCAGCATTTT
TRBV5-5	NA	TRBJ1-2	NA	CASSFKGEPNYGYTF	TGTGCCAGCAGCTTTAAGGGAGAGCCTAACTATGGCTACACCTTC
TRBV18	NA	TRBJ1-1	TRBD1	CASSQQPGTGTMNTEAFF	TGTGCCAGCTCACAGCAACCCGGGACAGGAACTATGAACACTGAAGCTTTCTTT
TRBV11-1	NA	TRBJ1-2	TRBD1	CASSHLGTGANYGYTF	TGTGCCAGCAGCCATCTCGGGACAGGGGCAAACTATGGCTACACCTTC
TRBV12-3/TRBV12-4	NA	TRBJ2-7	NA	CASSNQRAYEQYF	TGTGCCAGCAGTAACCAGCGGGCCTACGAGCAGTACTTC
TRBV16	NA	TRBJ2-5	TRBD2	CASSQVQRESRETQYF	TGTGCCAGCAGCCAAGTCCAGCGGGAGAGCCGGGAGACCCAGTACTTC
TRBV6-5	NA	TRBJ2-2	TRBD1	CASSYSGTGGTGELFF	TGTGCCAGCAGTTACTCCGGGACAGGGGGCACCGGGGAGCTGTTTTTT
TRBV2	NA	TRBJ1-2	TRBD1	CASRDTPGGGYTF	TGTGCCAGCAGAGATACTCCAGGGGGTGGCTACACCTTC
TRBV2	few	TRBJ2-3	NA	CANTMPGLDTQYF	TGTGCCAACACAATGCCTGGCCTAGATACGCAGTATTTT
TRBV30	NA	TRBJ1-5	NA	CAWSEQGNQPQHF	TGTGCCTGGAGCGAACAGGGTAATCAGCCCCAGCATTTT
TRBV13	NA	TRBJ1-1	TRBD1	CASSSPRQGAGEAFF	TGTGCCAGCAGCTCACCGAGACAGGGGGCTGGTGAAGCTTTCTTT
TRBV6-2/TRBV6-3	NA	TRBJ1-2	NA	CASSYRGYYGYTF	TGTGCCAGCAGTTACAGAGGGTACTATGGCTACACCTTC
TRBV7-8	few	TRBJ1-1	NA	CASSYIQGNTEAFF	TGTGCCAGCAGTTATATACAGGGGAACACTGAAGCTTTCTTT
TRBV5-1	once	TRBJ1-1	NA	CASSLDHRGPNTEAFF	TGCGCCAGCAGCTTGGATCATCGGGGTCCTAACACTGAAGCTTTCTTT
TRBV4-3	NA	TRBJ2-7	NA	CASSQDQVNSYEQYF	TGCGCCAGCAGCCAAGATCAGGTAAACTCCTACGAGCAGTACTTC
TRBV30	NA	TRBJ2-4	TRBD1	CAWSMDRVGENIQYF	TGTGCCTGGAGTATGGACAGGGTGGGGGAAAACATTCAGTACTTC
TRBV2	few	TRBJ2-6	NA	CASSVLPAGSGANVLTF	TGTGCCAGCAGTGTTTTACCGGCGGGCTCTGGGGCCAACGTCCTGACTTTC
TRBV4-2	NA	TRBJ1-2	TRBD1	CASSHPDRVTVQTF	TGTGCCAGCAGCCATCCGGACAGGGTCACCGTCCAGACCTTC
TRBV29-1	NA	TRBJ1-2	TRBD1	CSVRGTAANYGYTF	TGCAGCGTTCGCGGGACAGCTGCTAACTATGGCTACACCTTC
TRBV5-1	NA	TRBJ1-1	NA	CASSELQGPEAFF	TGCGCCAGCAGCGAACTACAGGGCCCTGAAGCTTTCTTT
TRBV7-9	NA	TRBJ2-7	TRBD2	CASSFRTSGAISSYEQYF	TGTGCCAGCAGCTTCCGGACTAGCGGGGCTATCTCGTCCTACGAGCAGTACTTC
TRBV7-2	NA	TRBJ1-2	NA	CASSLNRALPGYTF	TGTGCCAGCAGCTTGAACAGGGCGCTTCCTGGCTACACCTTC
TRBV19	NA	TRBJ1-5	TRBD1	CASSIDLGQSNQPQHF	TGTGCCAGTAGTATAGATCTGGGACAGAGCAATCAGCCCCAGCATTTT
TRBV5-1	NA	TRBJ2-3	NA	CASSLGVVPSGDTQYF	TGCGCCAGCAGCTTGGGGGTCGTCCCCTCGGGGGATACGCAGTATTTT
TRBV9	many	TRBJ2-7	TRBD2	CASSGGTSGAYEQYF	TGTGCCAGCAGCGGTGGGACTAGCGGGGCCTACGAGCAGTACTTC
TRBV5-8	NA	TRBJ2-5	TRBD2	CASSSRGLAGERRKETQYF	TGTGCCAGCAGCTCGAGGGGACTAGCGGGAGAGAGGAGGAAAGAGACCCAGTACTTC
TRBV4-2	NA	TRBJ1-1	NA	CASSQFAGSISAFF	TGTGCCAGCAGCCAATTTGCTGGGAGTATTTCAGCTTTCTTT
TRBV9	NA	TRBJ2-6	TRBD1	CASSRTGSGANVLTF	TGTGCCAGCAGCAGGACAGGGTCTGGGGCCAACGTCCTGACTTTC
TRBV7-9	NA	TRBJ2-7	TRBD2	CASSFMGLGSSYEQYF	TGTGCCAGCAGCTTTATGGGACTAGGGAGCTCCTACGAGCAGTACTTC
TRBV11-3	NA	TRBJ1-6	TRBD1	CASSRQGSAGSPLHF	TGTGCCAGCAGCCGACAGGGATCCGCGGGGTCACCCCTCCACTTT
TRBV7-3	NA	TRBJ1-1	NA	CASRWDKNTEAFF	TGTGCCAGCAGGTGGGACAAGAACACTGAAGCTTTCTTT
TRBV12-3/TRBV12-4	once	TRBJ1-1	NA	CASSPIRVRAFF	TGTGCCAGCAGTCCTATCAGGGTAAGAGCTTTCTTT